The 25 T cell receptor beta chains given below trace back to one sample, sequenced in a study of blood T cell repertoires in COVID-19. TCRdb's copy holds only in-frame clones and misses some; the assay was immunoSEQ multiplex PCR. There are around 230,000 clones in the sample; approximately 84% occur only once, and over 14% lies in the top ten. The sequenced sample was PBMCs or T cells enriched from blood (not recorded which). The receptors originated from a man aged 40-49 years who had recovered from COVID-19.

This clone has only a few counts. The CDR3 sequence is CASSRHGQGDPSTEKYF. DNA of the CDR3: TGTGCCAGCAGCCGGCACGGACAGGGGGATCCCTCTACGGAAAAGTACTTC. The rearrangement links TRBV3-1 (or the pseudogene TRBV3-2) to TRBJ2-7, with 10 bases matching TRBD1. The germline CDR1 and CDR2 sequences are LGHDT and YNNKEL (reference sequence). The CDR3 has 17 residues. The junction had 20 bases not matched to a gene; V was cut back by 4 bases and J by 11 bases.

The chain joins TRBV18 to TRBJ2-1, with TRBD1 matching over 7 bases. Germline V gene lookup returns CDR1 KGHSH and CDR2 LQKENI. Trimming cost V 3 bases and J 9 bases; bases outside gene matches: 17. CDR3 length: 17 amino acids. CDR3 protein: CASSPTMTGSKLGEQFF. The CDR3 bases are TGTGCCAGCTCACCTACAATGACAGGGTCTAAGCTTGGTGAGCAGTTCTTC. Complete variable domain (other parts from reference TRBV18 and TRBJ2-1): NAGVMQNPRHLVRRRGQEARLRCSPMKGHSHVYWYRQLPEEGLKFMVYLQKENIIDESGMPKERFSAEFPKEGPSILRIQQVVRGDSAAYFCASSPTMTGSKLGEQFFGPGTRLTVL.

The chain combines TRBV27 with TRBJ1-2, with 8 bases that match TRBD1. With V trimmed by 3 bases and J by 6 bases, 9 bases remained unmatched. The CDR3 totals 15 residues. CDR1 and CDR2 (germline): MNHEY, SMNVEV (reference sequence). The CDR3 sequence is CASSFSPDRVDGYTF. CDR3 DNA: TGTGCCAGCAGTTTCTCCCCGGACAGGGTGGATGGCTACACCTTC.

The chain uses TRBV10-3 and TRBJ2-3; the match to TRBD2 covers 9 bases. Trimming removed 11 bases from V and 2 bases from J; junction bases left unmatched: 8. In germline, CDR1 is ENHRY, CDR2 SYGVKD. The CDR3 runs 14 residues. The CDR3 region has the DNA TGTGCCGCCGGTGCGGGGGGGTTCACAGATACGCAGTATTTT. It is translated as CAAGAGGFTDTQYF.

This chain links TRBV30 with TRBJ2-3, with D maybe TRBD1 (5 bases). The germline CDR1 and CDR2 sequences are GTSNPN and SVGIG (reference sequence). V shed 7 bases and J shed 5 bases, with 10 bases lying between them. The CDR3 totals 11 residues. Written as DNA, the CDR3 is TGTGCCTTCTCAGGGATAGATACGCAGTATTTT. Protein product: CAFSGIDTQYF.

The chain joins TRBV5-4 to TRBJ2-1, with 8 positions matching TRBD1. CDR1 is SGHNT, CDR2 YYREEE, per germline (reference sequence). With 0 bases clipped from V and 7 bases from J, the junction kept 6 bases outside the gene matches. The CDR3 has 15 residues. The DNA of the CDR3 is TGTGCCAGCAGCTTGGCGTCAGGGGGCTGGAATGAGCAGTTCTTC. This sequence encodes CASSLASGGWNEQFF.

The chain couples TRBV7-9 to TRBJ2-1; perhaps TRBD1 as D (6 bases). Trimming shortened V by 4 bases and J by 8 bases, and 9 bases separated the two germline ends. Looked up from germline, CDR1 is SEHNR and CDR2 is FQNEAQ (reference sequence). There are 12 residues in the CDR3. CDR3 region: CASSWTADEQFF. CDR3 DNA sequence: TGTGCCAGCAGCTGGACAGCCGATGAGCAGTTCTTC.

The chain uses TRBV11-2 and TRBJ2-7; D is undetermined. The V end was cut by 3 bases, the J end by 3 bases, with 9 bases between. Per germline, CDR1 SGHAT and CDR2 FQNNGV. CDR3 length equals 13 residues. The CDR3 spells CASSFARSYEQYF. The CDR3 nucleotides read TGTGCCAGCAGCTTTGCGAGAAGCTACGAGCAGTACTTC. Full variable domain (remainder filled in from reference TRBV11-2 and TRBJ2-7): EAGVAQSPRYKIIEKRQSVAFWCNPISGHATLYWYQQILGQGPKLLIQFQNNGVVDDSQLPKDRFSAERLKGVDSTLKIQPAKLEDSAVYLCASSFARSYEQYFGPGTRLTVT.

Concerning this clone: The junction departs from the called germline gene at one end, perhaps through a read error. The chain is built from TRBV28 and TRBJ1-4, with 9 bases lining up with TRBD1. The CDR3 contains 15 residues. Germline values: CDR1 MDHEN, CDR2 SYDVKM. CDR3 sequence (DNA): TGTGCCAGCAGTCTATGGACAGGGGTCATAGAAAAACTGTTTTTT. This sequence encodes CASSLWTGVIEKLFF.

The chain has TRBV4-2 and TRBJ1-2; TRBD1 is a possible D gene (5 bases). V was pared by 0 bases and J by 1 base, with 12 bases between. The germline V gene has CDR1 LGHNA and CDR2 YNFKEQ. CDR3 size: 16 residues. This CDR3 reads CASSQDGGVDNYGYTF. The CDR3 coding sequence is TGTGCCAGCAGCCAAGATGGAGGGGTGGATAACTATGGCTACACCTTC.

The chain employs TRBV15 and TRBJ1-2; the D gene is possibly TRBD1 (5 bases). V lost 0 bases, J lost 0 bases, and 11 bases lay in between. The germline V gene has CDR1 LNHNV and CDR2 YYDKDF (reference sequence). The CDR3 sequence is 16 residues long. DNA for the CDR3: TGTGCCACCAGCAGAGAGGGGAGGGGAACTAACTATGGCTACACCTTC. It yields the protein CATSREGRGTNYGYTF.

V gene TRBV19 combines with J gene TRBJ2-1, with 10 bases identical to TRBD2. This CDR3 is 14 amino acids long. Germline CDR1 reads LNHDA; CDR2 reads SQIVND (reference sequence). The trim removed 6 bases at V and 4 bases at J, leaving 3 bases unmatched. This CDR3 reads CASSLAGVYNEQFF. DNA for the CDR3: TGTGCCAGTAGCCTAGCGGGGGTGTACAATGAGCAGTTCTTC.

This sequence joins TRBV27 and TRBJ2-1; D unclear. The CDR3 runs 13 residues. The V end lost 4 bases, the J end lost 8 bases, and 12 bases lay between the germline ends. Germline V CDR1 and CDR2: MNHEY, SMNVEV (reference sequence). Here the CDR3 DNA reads TGTGCCAGCAGTTCCCCCTATGGTGATGAGCAGTTCTTC. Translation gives CASSSPYGDEQFF.

The CDR3 DNA is TGTGCCAGCAGTCCCCGGGTAATAGCCAAAAACATTCAGTACTTC. Its protein product is CASSPRVIAKNIQYF. The chain combines TRBV28 with TRBJ2-4; D is unresolved. Germline V CDR1 and CDR2: MDHEN, SYDVKM. Trimming left V 5 bases short and J 0 bases short, with 11 bases between. The length of the CDR3 is 15 residues. Supplemented by reference TRBV28 and TRBJ2-4, the full variable domain reads DVKVTQSSRYLVKRTGEKVFLECVQDMDHENMFWYRQDPGLGLRLIYFSYDVKMKEKGDIPEGYSVSREKKERFSLILESASTNQTSMYLCASSPRVIAKNIQYFGAGTRLSVL.

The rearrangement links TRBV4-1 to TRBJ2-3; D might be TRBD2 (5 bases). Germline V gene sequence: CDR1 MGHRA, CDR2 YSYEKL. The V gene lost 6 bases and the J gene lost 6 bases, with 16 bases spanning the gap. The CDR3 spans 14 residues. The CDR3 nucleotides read TGCGCCAGCAGTCTAGGCCGGGGATCGGATACGCAGTATTTT. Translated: CASSLGRGSDTQYF.

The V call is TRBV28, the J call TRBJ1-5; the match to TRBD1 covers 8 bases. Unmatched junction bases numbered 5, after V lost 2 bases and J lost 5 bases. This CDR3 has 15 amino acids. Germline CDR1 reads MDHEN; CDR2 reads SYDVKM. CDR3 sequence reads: CASSLTGQGDQPQHF. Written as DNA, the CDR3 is TGTGCCAGCAGTTTAACCGGACAGGGCGATCAGCCCCAGCATTTT.

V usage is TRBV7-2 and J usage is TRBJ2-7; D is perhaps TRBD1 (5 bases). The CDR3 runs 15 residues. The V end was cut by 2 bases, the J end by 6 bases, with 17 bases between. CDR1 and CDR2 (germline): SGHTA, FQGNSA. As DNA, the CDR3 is TGTGCCAGCAGCTTACAGGTCGCAGGGAACGGCGAGCAGTACTTC. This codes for CASSLQVAGNGEQYF. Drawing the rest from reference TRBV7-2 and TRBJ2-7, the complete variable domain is GAGVSQSPSNKVTEKGKDVELRCDPISGHTALYWYRQSLGQGLEFLIYFQGNSAPDKSGLPSDRFSAERTGGSVSTLTIQRTQQEDSAVYLCASSLQVAGNGEQYFGPGTRLTVT.

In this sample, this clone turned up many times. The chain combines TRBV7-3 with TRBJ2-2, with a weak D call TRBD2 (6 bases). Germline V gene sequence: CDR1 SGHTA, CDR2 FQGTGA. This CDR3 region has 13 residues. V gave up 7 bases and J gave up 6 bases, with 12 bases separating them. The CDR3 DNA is TGTGCCAGCACACCTTCGGGGGCCGGGGAGCTGTTTTTT. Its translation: CASTPSGAGELFF.

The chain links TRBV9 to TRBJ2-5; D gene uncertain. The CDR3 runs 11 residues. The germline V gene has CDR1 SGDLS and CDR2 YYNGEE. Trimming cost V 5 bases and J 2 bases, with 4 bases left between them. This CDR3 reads CASSNQETQYF. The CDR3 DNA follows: TGTGCCAGCAGTAATCAAGAGACCCAGTACTTC.

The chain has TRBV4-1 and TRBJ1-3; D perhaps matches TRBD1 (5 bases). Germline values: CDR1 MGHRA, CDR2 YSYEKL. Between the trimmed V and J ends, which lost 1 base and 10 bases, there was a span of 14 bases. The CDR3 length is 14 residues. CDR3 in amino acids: CASSQVGLSRTIYF. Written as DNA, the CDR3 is TGCGCCAGCAGCCAAGTGGGGCTCTCAAGAACCATATATTTT.

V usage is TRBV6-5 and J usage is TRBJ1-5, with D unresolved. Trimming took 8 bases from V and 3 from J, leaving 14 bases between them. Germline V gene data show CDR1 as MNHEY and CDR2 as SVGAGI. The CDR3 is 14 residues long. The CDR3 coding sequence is TGTGCCAGCCTCCGCGCAAATTACAATCAGCCCCAGCATTTT. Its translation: CASLRANYNQPQHF.

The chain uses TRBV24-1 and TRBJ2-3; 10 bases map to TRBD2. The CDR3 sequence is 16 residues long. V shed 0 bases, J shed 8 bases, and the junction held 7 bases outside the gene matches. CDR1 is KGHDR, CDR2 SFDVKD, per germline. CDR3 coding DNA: TGTGCCACCAGTGATTTGCTAGCGGGAGCGGGGTTTACGCAGTATTTT. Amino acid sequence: CATSDLLAGAGFTQYF.

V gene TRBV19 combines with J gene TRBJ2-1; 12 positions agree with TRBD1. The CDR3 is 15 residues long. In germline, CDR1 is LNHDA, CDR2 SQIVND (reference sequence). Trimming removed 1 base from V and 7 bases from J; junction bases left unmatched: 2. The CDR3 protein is CASSIGGQGANEQFF. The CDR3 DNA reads TGTGCCAGTAGTATAGGGGGACAGGGGGCGAATGAGCAGTTCTTC.

CDR3 residues: CASSPGDRDQPQHF. In DNA form, the CDR3 reads TGTGCCAGCAGCCCGGGAGACAGGGACCAGCCCCAGCATTTT. The chain has TRBV9 and TRBJ1-5; 7 bases line up with TRBD1. CDR1 and CDR2 from the germline V gene are SGDLS and YYNGEE. The CDR3 is 14 residues long. Trimming removed 4 bases from V and 7 bases from J; junction bases left unmatched: 8.

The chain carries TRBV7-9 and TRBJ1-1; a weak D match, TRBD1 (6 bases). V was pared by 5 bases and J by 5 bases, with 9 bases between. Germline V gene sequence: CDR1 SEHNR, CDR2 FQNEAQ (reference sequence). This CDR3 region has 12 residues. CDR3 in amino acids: CASSRTATEAFF. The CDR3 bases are TGTGCCAGCAGCCGGACAGCAACTGAAGCTTTCTTT.